This TCR beta chain appears in the sequencing data of a study of cytomegalovirus exposure and HLA in healthy donors. As regards this clone: The antigen remains unidentified.

The PCR had 60 Vbeta and 13 Jbeta primers. Method: immunoSEQ multiplex PCR; TCRdb's copy keeps in-frame clones and lacks some. The profile covers 95,000 to 150,000 clones, with 60% to 85% appearing a single time and around 3.5% taken by the ten largest. Germline assignment: CDR1 SGHDT and CDR2 YYEEEE. V lost 1 base and J 0 bases, leaving 7 bases between the germline ends. The CDR3 is 14 amino acids. General study points: Using the classifier, cytomegalovirus status was reportedly diagnosed with high specificity and sensitivity. In a later analysis, several top co-occurrence clusters appeared linked to parvovirus B19, influenza, CMV and Epstein-Barr virus.

The genes are TRBV5-6 and TRBJ1-1; a weak D match, TRBD1 (5 bases). The material sequenced was PBMCs. The TCR originated in a man aged 30 to 45 in good health and CMV-seronegative. The CDR3 DNA is TGTGCCAGCAGCTTGTGGGGCATGAACACTGAAGCTTTCTTT. It encodes CASSLWGMNTEAFF.